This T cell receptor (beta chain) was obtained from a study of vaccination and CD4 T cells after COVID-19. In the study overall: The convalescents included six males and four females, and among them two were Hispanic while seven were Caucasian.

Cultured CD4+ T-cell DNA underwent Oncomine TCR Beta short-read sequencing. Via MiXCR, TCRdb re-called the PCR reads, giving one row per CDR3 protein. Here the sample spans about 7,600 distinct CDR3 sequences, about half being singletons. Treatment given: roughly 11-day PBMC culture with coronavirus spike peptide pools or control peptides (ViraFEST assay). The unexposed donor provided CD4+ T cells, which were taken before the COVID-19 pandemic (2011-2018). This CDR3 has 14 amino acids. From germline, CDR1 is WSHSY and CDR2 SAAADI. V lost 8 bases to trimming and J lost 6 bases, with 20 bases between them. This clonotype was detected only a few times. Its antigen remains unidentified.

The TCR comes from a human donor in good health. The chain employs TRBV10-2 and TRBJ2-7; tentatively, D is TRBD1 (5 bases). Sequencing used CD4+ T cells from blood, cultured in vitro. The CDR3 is CASGKLGPLSEQYF. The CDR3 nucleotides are TGCGCCAGCGGGAAACTGGGGCCCCTCTCCGAGCAGTACTTC.